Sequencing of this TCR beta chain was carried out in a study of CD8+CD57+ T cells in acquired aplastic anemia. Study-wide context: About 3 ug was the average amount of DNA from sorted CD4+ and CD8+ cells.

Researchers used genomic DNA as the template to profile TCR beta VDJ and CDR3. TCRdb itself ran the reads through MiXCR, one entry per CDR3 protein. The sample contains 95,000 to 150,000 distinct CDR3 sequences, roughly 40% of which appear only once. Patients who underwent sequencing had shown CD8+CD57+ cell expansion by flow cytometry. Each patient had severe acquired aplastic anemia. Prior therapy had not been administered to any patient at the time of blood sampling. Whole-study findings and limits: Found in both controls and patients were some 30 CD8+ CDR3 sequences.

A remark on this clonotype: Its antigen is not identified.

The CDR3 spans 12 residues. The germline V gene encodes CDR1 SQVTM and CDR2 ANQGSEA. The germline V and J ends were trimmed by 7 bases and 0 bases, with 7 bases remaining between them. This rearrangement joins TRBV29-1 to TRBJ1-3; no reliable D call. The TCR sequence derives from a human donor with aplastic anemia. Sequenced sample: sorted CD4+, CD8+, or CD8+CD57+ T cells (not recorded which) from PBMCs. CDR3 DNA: TGCAGCGGTACCGTCTCTGGAAACACCATATATTTT. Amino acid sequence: CSGTVSGNTIYF.